One sample yielded the 26 T cell receptor beta chains listed below, sequenced in a study of blood T cell repertoires in COVID-19. This table comes from immunoSEQ multiplex PCR, and its TCRdb copy is limited to in-frame clones, with some not included. The profile shows more than 80,000 clones, around four fifths of them singletons. Sequenced sample: peripheral blood. The source of these receptors is a human donor in a cohort sampled during active COVID-19.

This clone was found once. The chain joins TRBV6-5 to TRBJ1-1; weak D call: TRBD1 (5 bases). CDR1 is MNHEY, CDR2 SVGAGI, per germline. Trimming pared 0 bases from V and 8 bases from J, leaving 10 bases between. This CDR3 comprises 13 residues. As DNA, the CDR3 is TGTGCCAGCAGTTACTCTGGGGCCAAAGAAGCTTTCTTT. It encodes CASSYSGAKEAFF.

In the case of this clone: A far larger clone is one nucleotide away, so this likely arose from a read error. V usage is TRBV5-1 and J usage is TRBJ2-5, with 7 bases that match TRBD2. V trimming: 1 base; J trimming: 3 bases; junction bases outside the gene matches: 0. The CDR3 consists of 13 residues. Germline V gene sequence: CDR1 SGHRS, CDR2 YFSETQ. The CDR3 sequence is CASSLRGEETQYF. The CDR3 DNA reads as TGCGCCAGCAGCTTGCGGGGGGAAGAGACCCAGTACTTC.

The J gene is TRBJ1-1, the V gene TRBV6-5, with 11 positions matching TRBD1. Germline assignment: CDR1 MNHEY and CDR2 SVGAGI. V lost 6 bases and J lost 7; bases outside the gene matches: 4. CDR3 size: 13 residues. CDR3 sequence: CASRSGQGGEAFF. Written as DNA, the CDR3 is TGTGCCAGCAGATCGGGACAGGGGGGTGAAGCTTTCTTT.

This chain uses TRBV5-1 with TRBJ1-6; D not resolved. CDR1 SGHRS and CDR2 YFSETQ come from the germline V gene. The CDR3 is made up of 16 amino acids. V was shortened by 3 bases and J by 3 bases, with 13 bases between the two germline ends. CDR3 in amino acids: CASSSQTPDYNSPLHF. The CDR3 DNA is TGCGCCAGCAGCTCCCAGACACCTGACTATAATTCACCCCTCCACTTT.

V usage is TRBV2 and J usage is TRBJ1-2; no clear D gene. The germline V gene encodes CDR1 SNHLY and CDR2 FYNNEI. The CDR3 runs 13 residues. Trimming removed 1 base at V and 7 bases at J, with 10 bases between. This chain's CDR3 is CASSEEAQRGYTF. Written as DNA, the CDR3 is TGTGCCAGCAGTGAAGAGGCTCAGCGTGGCTACACCTTC.

This chain links TRBV10-3 with TRBJ2-2; 8 nucleotides align to TRBD2. V shed 6 bases, J shed 3 bases, and the junction held 9 bases outside the gene matches. CDR1 and CDR2 (germline): ENHRY, SYGVKD. This CDR3 contains 16 residues. The CDR3 reads CAISSLAGGYTGELFF. CDR3 coding DNA: TGTGCCATCAGCTCCCTAGCGGGTGGCTACACCGGGGAGCTGTTTTTT.

The count of this clone is one. The rearrangement links TRBV4-1 to TRBJ1-1; the D is unclear. The CDR3 has 13 amino acids. V was clipped by 2 bases and J by 0 bases, with 4 bases between them. Germline V lookup: CDR1 MGHRA, CDR2 YSYEKL. The CDR3 bases are TGCGCCAGCAGCCAATACATGAACACTGAAGCTTTCTTT. It codes for CASSQYMNTEAFF.

V usage is TRBV5-5 and J usage is TRBJ2-7, with TRBD1 matching 9 bases. The V gene end was trimmed by 3 bases and the J gene end by 4 bases; junction bases not matched to a gene: 11. The CDR3 has 16 amino acids. Germline CDR1 SGHKS, CDR2 YYEKEE (reference sequence). CDR3 in DNA: TGTGCCAGCAGCTCCCGAAGTGGGACAGGGACTTACGAGCAGTACTTC. This sequence encodes CASSSRSGTGTYEQYF.

J is TRBJ1-1 and V is TRBV30; the match to TRBD1 covers 7 bases. CDR1 GTSNPN and CDR2 SVGIG come from the germline V gene (reference sequence). The CDR3 has 13 amino acids. The ends lost 1 base at V and 9 bases at J; junction bases unmatched: 8. This CDR3 reads CAWSGRTGEKAFF. CDR3 bases: TGTGCCTGGAGTGGCAGGACAGGCGAGAAAGCTTTCTTT.

The V gene is TRBV6-1, the J gene TRBJ1-5; 8 bases are a match to TRBD1. CDR3 size: 15 residues. Trimming took 0 bases from V and 9 from J; bases not matched to a gene: 7. Per the germline V gene, CDR1 is MNHNS and CDR2 is SASEGT. This chain's CDR3 is CASSEARTGRGPQHF. CDR3 nucleotide sequence: TGTGCCAGCAGTGAAGCGAGGACAGGGCGCGGGCCCCAGCATTTT.

This rearrangement joins TRBV6-4 to TRBJ1-5; D gene unclear. The germline V gene encodes CDR1 MRHNA and CDR2 SNTAGT. The V gene lost 2 bases and the J gene lost 2 bases, with 13 bases spanning the gap. The CDR3 runs to 16 residues. CDR3 nucleotide sequence: TGTGCCAGCAGTGACGATGTTCCGGGTGGCAATCAGCCCCAGCATTTT. It is translated as CASSDDVPGGNQPQHF.

The table lists this clone with a few counts. The chain combines TRBV5-5 with TRBJ1-4; 9 nucleotides line up with TRBD1. This CDR3 region has 15 residues. With V trimmed by 7 bases and J by 5 bases, 9 bases remained unmatched. Looked up from germline, CDR1 is SGHKS and CDR2 is YYEKEE (reference sequence). The CDR3 coding sequence is TGTGCCAGCGGGACAGGGCGAGGGCTAAATGAAAAACTGTTTTTT. Its protein is CASGTGRGLNEKLFF.

The chain links TRBV5-1 to TRBJ2-5, with 10 bases fitting TRBD2. CDR3 length: 16 residues. Germline lookup yields CDR1 SGHRS and CDR2 YFSETQ. V lost 6 bases, J lost 4 bases, and 12 bases stayed unmatched. The CDR3 loop reads CASKGAGGGFGETQYF. The CDR3 DNA sequence: TGCGCCAGCAAGGGAGCGGGAGGGGGATTCGGAGAGACCCAGTACTTC.

The J gene is TRBJ2-5, the V gene TRBV2; 7 bases align to TRBD1. The CDR3 contains 13 residues. V dropped 3 bases and J dropped 5; count of bases not matched to a gene: 3. Germline CDR1 SNHLY, CDR2 FYNNEI. In DNA form, the CDR3 reads TGTGCCAGCAGTGAGACAGGGACGGAGACCCAGTACTTC. Its translation: CASSETGTETQYF.

V gene TRBV28 combines with J gene TRBJ1-1; D not resolved. V was cut by 8 bases and J by 5 bases, with 18 bases left in between. The germline gives CDR1 MDHEN, CDR2 SYDVKM. The CDR3 contains 14 residues. CDR3 DNA: TGTGCCAGCCCTGGGGAGGGTAAGAAGACTGAAGCTTTCTTT. Translating it yields CASPGEGKKTEAFF.

The chain combines TRBV27 with TRBJ2-3, with D possibly TRBD1 on 7 matching bases. The V gene's germline CDR1 is MNHEY and CDR2 SMNVEV (reference sequence). There are 17 residues in the CDR3. V lost 3 bases to trimming and J lost 1 base, with 17 bases between them. The CDR3 loop reads CASSFLRQGGGTDTQYF. The CDR3 coding sequence is TGTGCCAGCAGTTTCCTACGACAGGGCGGGGGCACAGATACGCAGTATTTT.

The J gene is TRBJ1-2, the V gene TRBV5-1, with TRBD1 matching 7 bases. Germline CDR1 and CDR2: SGHRS and YFSETQ. The CDR3 spans 14 residues. Trimming cost V 4 bases and J 1 base; bases outside gene matches: 4. Here the CDR3 reads CASSVRQGNYGYTF. The CDR3 coding sequence is TGCGCCAGCAGCGTGAGACAGGGTAACTATGGCTACACCTTC. Together with reference TRBV5-1 and TRBJ1-2, the CDR3 gives the full variable domain: KAGVTQTPRYLIKTRGQQVTLSCSPISGHRSVSWYQQTPGQGLQFLFEYFSETQRNKGNFPGRFSGRQFSNSRSEMNVSTLELGDSALYLCASSVRQGNYGYTFGSGTRLTVV.

V and J are TRBV2 and TRBJ2-2; tentative D call: TRBD1 (5 bases). This CDR3 contains 14 residues. Germline V gene lookup returns CDR1 SNHLY and CDR2 FYNNEI. Trimming stripped 6 bases from V and 5 bases from J, with 13 bases between. The chain's CDR3 is CASRTGAPTGELFF. For the CDR3, the DNA is TGTGCCAGCAGAACAGGCGCCCCAACCGGGGAGCTGTTTTTT.

V usage is TRBV7-8 and J usage is TRBJ2-3; 7 bases align to TRBD1. CDR3 length: 16 residues. V was clipped by 4 bases and J by 1 base; unmatched bases: 8. Germline CDR1 SGHVS, CDR2 FQNEAQ. The CDR3 DNA is TGTGCCAGCAGCTGGGAAAGACAGGGCGGCACAGATACGCAGTATTTT. Protein product: CASSWERQGGTDTQYF.

V gene TRBV27 combines with J gene TRBJ2-1, with 7 bases aligning to TRBD2. Germline trimming cut 2 bases from V and 12 bases from J; bases unmatched to any gene: 7. Germline CDR1 reads MNHEY; CDR2 reads SMNVEV (reference sequence). The CDR3 spans 13 residues. The CDR3 reads CASSLPGTMRQFF. The CDR3 DNA follows: TGTGCCAGCAGTTTACCCGGGACTATGAGGCAGTTCTTC.

The CDR3 is CASSRGQTSYEQYF. The CDR3 DNA reads as TGTGCCAGCAGCCGAGGACAGACCTCCTACGAGCAGTACTTC. This chain links TRBV5-6 with TRBJ2-7; a possible D gene is TRBD1 (6 bases). CDR3 length: 14 amino acids. Germline loops: CDR1 SGHDT, CDR2 YYEEEE. The ends were cut back, 4 bases at V and 0 bases at J, with 11 bases in the middle.

The V and J genes are TRBV11-2 and TRBJ1-1; 9 nucleotides match TRBD1. Trimming cost V 1 base and J 1 base; bases outside gene matches: 10. Per germline, CDR1 SGHAT and CDR2 FQNNGV. The CDR3 is 18 amino acids. The chain's CDR3 is CASSLVGWDRVKNTEAFF. CDR3 coding DNA: TGTGCCAGCAGCTTAGTGGGCTGGGACAGGGTAAAGAACACTGAAGCTTTCTTT.

V usage is TRBV15 and J usage is TRBJ2-7, with 9 bases matching TRBD2. V lost 3 bases, J lost 6 bases, and 15 bases stayed unmatched. Germline V gene data show CDR1 as LNHNV and CDR2 as YYDKDF (reference sequence). This CDR3 region has 17 residues. As DNA, the CDR3 is TGTGCCACCAGCAGCGCTTCCTTAGCGGGAGTAACGGTCGAGCAGTACTTC. The encoded protein is CATSSASLAGVTVEQYF.

The CDR3 sequence is CASSYSTRGSYNEQFF. CDR3 nucleotides: TGTGCCAGCAGTTACTCGACCAGGGGATCCTACAATGAGCAGTTCTTC. V gene TRBV6-5 combines with J gene TRBJ2-1, with D possibly matching TRBD1 (6 bases). The CDR3 length is 16 residues. Germline lookup yields CDR1 MNHEY and CDR2 SVGAGI. The germline V and J ends were trimmed by 0 bases and 1 base, with 10 bases remaining between them.

This chain uses TRBV7-9 with TRBJ2-1; 7 bases agree with TRBD2. The germline V gene has CDR1 SEHNR and CDR2 FQNEAQ (reference sequence). The CDR3 extends over 13 amino acids. The V gene end was trimmed by 3 bases and the J gene end by 6 bases; junction bases not matched to a gene: 2. The CDR3 sequence is CASSLPSGNEQFF. The CDR3, as DNA: TGTGCCAGCAGCTTGCCTAGCGGCAATGAGCAGTTCTTC.

The genes are TRBV21-1 and TRBJ1-1; TRBD1, as called in the table, went unchecked against the DNA. TRBV21-1 is given as a pseudogene. This CDR3 has 14 residues. CDR3 sequence reads: CASSPLTENTEAFF. The CDR3 nucleotides read TGTGCCAGCAGCCCCCTTACAGAAAACACTGAAGCTTTCTTT.